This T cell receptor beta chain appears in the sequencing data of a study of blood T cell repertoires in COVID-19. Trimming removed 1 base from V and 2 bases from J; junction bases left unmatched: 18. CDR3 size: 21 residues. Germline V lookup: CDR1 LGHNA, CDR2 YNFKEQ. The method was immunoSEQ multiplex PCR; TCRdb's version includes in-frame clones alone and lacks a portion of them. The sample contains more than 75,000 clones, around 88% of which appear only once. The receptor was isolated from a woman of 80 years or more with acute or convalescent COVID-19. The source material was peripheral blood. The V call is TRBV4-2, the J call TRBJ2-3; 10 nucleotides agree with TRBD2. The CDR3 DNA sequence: TGTGCCAGCAGCCAAGTCGGAGGGAAAGCGGGGGGGACAGAGAACACAGATACGCAGTATTTT. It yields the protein CASSQVGGKAGGTENTDTQYF.